These 23 T cell receptor beta chains were all obtained from the same sample, sequenced in a study of Tregs in tolerant kidney transplant recipients. Recipients received nonmyeloablative bone marrow transplants from related graft donors, with transient mixed chimerism. TCRdb keeps only in-frame clones here, not all; method: immunoSEQ multiplex PCR. The repertoire consists of tens of thousands of clones, with 80% to 95% occurring once and the leading ten covering around 1.6%. The source was CD4+ T cells from blood (PBMCs), collected 12 months after the transplant. These receptors all come from a human patient who received a combined kidney and bone marrow transplant. The T cells may partly be graft donor cells.

The chain recombines TRBV19 with TRBJ1-1, with D possibly TRBD1 on 6 matching bases. Looked up from germline, CDR1 is LNHDA and CDR2 is SQIVND (reference sequence). The CDR3 totals 13 residues. The germline V and J ends were trimmed by 8 bases and 1 base, with 11 bases remaining between them. Here the CDR3 DNA reads TGTGCCAGTGATACAGGGCAGAACACTGAAGCTTTCTTT. This sequence encodes CASDTGQNTEAFF.

This chain joins TRBV7-9 and TRBJ1-1, with 8 nucleotides matching TRBD1. Germline trimming cut 3 bases from V and 5 bases from J; bases unmatched to any gene: 2. Germline V gives CDR1 SEHNR, CDR2 FQNEAQ (reference sequence). The CDR3 is 13 residues long. The chain's CDR3 is CASSFTGGTEAFF. The CDR3, as DNA: TGTGCCAGCAGCTTTACAGGGGGAACTGAAGCTTTCTTT.

This clone was seen more than once but under ten times. The V and J genes are TRBV30 and TRBJ1-5; D remains ambiguous. This CDR3 is 16 amino acids long. V shed 2 bases and J shed 3 bases, with 17 bases lying between them. The V gene's germline CDR1 is GTSNPN and CDR2 SVGIG (reference sequence). CDR3 amino acids: CAWSPSLQVTNQPQHF. The CDR3 region has the DNA TGTGCCTGGAGTCCTTCCCTTCAGGTTACCAATCAGCCCCAGCATTTT. Combining the CDR3 with reference TRBV30 and TRBJ1-5 gives the whole variable domain SQTIHQWPATLVQPVGSPLSLECTVEGTSNPNLYWYRQAAGRGLQLLFYSVGIGQISSEVPQNLSASRPQDRQFILSSKKLLLSDSGFYLCAWSPSLQVTNQPQHFGDGTRLSIL.

This clone came up once. The chain couples TRBV18 to TRBJ2-3, with a weak D call TRBD1 (5 bases). The V gene lost 6 bases and the J gene lost 2 bases, with 9 bases spanning the gap. The CDR3 is 13 residues long. Germline V gene data show CDR1 as KGHSH and CDR2 as LQKENI. The CDR3 sequence is CASSRTPTDTQYF. CDR3 in DNA: TGTGCCAGCTCTCGGACACCCACAGATACGCAGTATTTT.

This rearrangement joins TRBV7-9 to TRBJ1-4; D call uncertain. The germline CDR1 and CDR2 sequences are SEHNR and FQNEAQ (reference sequence). The length of the CDR3 is 15 residues. With 4 bases removed from V and 7 bases from J, the gap between germline ends came to 16 bases. Here the CDR3 DNA reads TGTGCCAGCAGCTCGGGTATCGGGGAAGCTGAAAAACTGTTTTTT. Its protein is CASSSGIGEAEKLFF.

The rearrangement joins TRBV4-2 to TRBJ2-2; 8 nucleotides match TRBD2. From germline, CDR1 is LGHNA and CDR2 YNFKEQ. There are 16 residues in the CDR3. After removal of 1 base from V and 5 bases from J, the junction contained 6 bases not matched to a gene. The CDR3 DNA follows: TGTGCCAGCAGCCAAGGTCTCGGGACTAGTACCGGGGAGCTGTTTTTT. Its translation: CASSQGLGTSTGELFF.

J is TRBJ2-1 and V is TRBV14, with D tentatively TRBD1 (6 bases). The CDR3 has 14 amino acids. The V end was cut by 7 bases, the J end by 0 bases, with 10 bases between. The V gene's germline CDR1 is SGHDN and CDR2 FVKESK. The CDR3 reads CASMRGSSYNEQFF. CDR3 coding DNA: TGTGCCAGCATGAGGGGGAGCTCCTACAATGAGCAGTTCTTC.

The CDR3 loop reads CASGRYSSYEQYF. In DNA, the CDR3 is TGTGCCAGCGGCAGGTATAGCTCCTACGAGCAGTACTTC. The J gene is TRBJ2-7, the V gene TRBV7-2; unclear D gene. CDR1 SGHTA and CDR2 FQGNSA come from the germline V gene. Deletions cut 8 bases from V and 0 bases from J, with 11 bases between. There are 13 residues in the CDR3.

This rearrangement joins TRBV7-2 to TRBJ1-1; a weak D match, TRBD1 (5 bases). CDR1 is SGHTA and CDR2 is FQGNSA in the germline V gene. The CDR3 loop spans 16 amino acids. V was shortened by 1 base and J by 1 base, with 13 bases between the two germline ends. CDR3 DNA sequence: TGTGCCAGCAGCTTAGTTGGTCTTGGACAGAACACTGAAGCTTTCTTT. Protein product: CASSLVGLGQNTEAFF.

CDR3 loop: CATSRGRLGGQPQHF. The CDR3 DNA reads TGTGCCACCAGCCGCGGACGCCTTGGAGGTCAGCCCCAGCATTTT. The chain links TRBV15 to TRBJ1-5; D is unclear. The V and J ends lost 5 bases and 6 bases respectively, with 17 bases between them. CDR1 and CDR2 (germline): LNHNV, YYDKDF (reference sequence). The CDR3 is 15 amino acids.

V is TRBV10-3 and J is TRBJ2-2, with TRBD1 matching 8 bases. After removal of 7 bases from V and 5 bases from J, the junction contained 3 bases not matched to a gene. The CDR3 consists of 13 residues. Germline CDR1 and CDR2: ENHRY and SYGVKD. CDR3 bases: TGTGCCATCACCCAGGGGGCAACCGGGGAGCTGTTTTTT. Its translation: CAITQGATGELFF.

This chain links TRBV7-2 with TRBJ2-3; weak D call: TRBD2 (5 bases). Trimming cost V 5 bases and J 6 bases, with 12 bases left between them. CDR1 and CDR2 from the germline V gene are SGHTA and FQGNSA. There are 13 residues in the CDR3. DNA for the CDR3: TGTGCCAGCAGCACATCCCGCGGGGATACGCAGTATTTT. It is translated as CASSTSRGDTQYF.

The chain couples TRBV27 to TRBJ2-1; TRBD1 might be the D (5 bases). Trimming cost V 7 bases and J 9 bases, with 13 bases left between them. The CDR3 covers 12 residues. The germline gives CDR1 MNHEY, CDR2 SMNVEV (reference sequence). The CDR3: CASKGLFSEQFF. The DNA for the CDR3 is TGTGCCAGCAAGGGGCTTTTTAGTGAGCAGTTCTTC.

The chain links TRBV7-9 to TRBJ2-7; 10 bases line up with TRBD2. Germline trimming cut 5 bases from V and 4 bases from J; bases unmatched to any gene: 11. CDR3 length: 16 amino acids. Germline loops: CDR1 SEHNR, CDR2 FQNEAQ (reference sequence). CDR3 region: CASSPRISGGMYEQYF. The DNA of the CDR3 is TGTGCCAGCAGCCCAAGGATTAGCGGGGGGATGTACGAGCAGTACTTC.

This clone was picked up a small number of times. This rearrangement joins TRBV2 to TRBJ2-7, with D unresolved. Germline CDR1 SNHLY, CDR2 FYNNEI. V lost 3 bases and J lost 3, with 3 bases in between. The CDR3 consists of 11 residues. CDR3 coding DNA: TGTGCCAGCAGTGACTACTACGAGCAGTACTTC. This translates into CASSDYYEQYF.

The chain couples TRBV6-5 to TRBJ2-7; D perhaps matches TRBD2 (6 bases). Germline V gene sequence: CDR1 MNHEY, CDR2 SVGAGI. V lost 8 bases and J 5 bases, leaving 13 bases between the germline ends. The CDR3 extends over 12 amino acids. The CDR3 is CASGRLGDEQYF. The CDR3 DNA sequence: TGTGCCAGCGGGAGGCTGGGGGACGAGCAGTACTTC.

CDR3 nucleotide sequence: TGTGCCAGCAGCTTTAGCGGTTCTAGCACAGATACGCAGTATTTT. As protein: CASSFSGSSTDTQYF. The chain couples TRBV7-9 to TRBJ2-3; D might be TRBD2 (6 bases). The germline CDR1 and CDR2 sequences are SEHNR and FQNEAQ (reference sequence). Trimming pared 3 bases from V and 0 bases from J, leaving 10 bases between. This CDR3 has 15 residues.

The chain couples TRBV19 to TRBJ1-2; D uncertain. V lost 5 bases and J 6 bases, leaving 10 bases between the germline ends. Germline V gene sequence: CDR1 LNHDA, CDR2 SQIVND (reference sequence). The CDR3 length is 12 residues. The CDR3 DNA reads TGTGCCAGTAGTGACCGGGTGGATGGCTACACCTTC. It is translated as CASSDRVDGYTF.

The chain has TRBV4-2 and TRBJ2-3; 9 bases line up with TRBD2. Germline V gene sequence: CDR1 LGHNA, CDR2 YNFKEQ. The ends lost 3 bases at V and 0 bases at J; junction bases unmatched: 10. This CDR3 contains 18 residues. The CDR3 loop is CASSHERGALSSTDTQYF. Written as DNA, the CDR3 is TGTGCCAGCAGCCACGAGCGGGGGGCCCTATCTAGCACAGATACGCAGTATTTT.

This CDR3 is CASSLQFPTGELFF. As DNA, the CDR3 is TGTGCCAGCAGCTTACAGTTTCCCACCGGGGAGCTGTTTTTT. This chain joins TRBV7-2 and TRBJ2-2; D uncertain. From germline, CDR1 is SGHTA and CDR2 FQGNSA. This CDR3 comprises 14 residues. V was trimmed by 2 bases and J by 4 bases, leaving 8 bases between them.

The chain couples TRBV28 to TRBJ2-3, with 10 nucleotides matching TRBD2. The CDR3 totals 16 residues. Germline lookup yields CDR1 MDHEN and CDR2 SYDVKM. V shed 6 bases and J 7 bases; nucleotides not matched to a gene: 13. The CDR3 DNA sequence: TGTGCCAGCAGCTCCATGGGAGCGGGAGGGAGTAATACGCAGTATTTT. Translating gives CASSSMGAGGSNTQYF.

This chain connects TRBV30 to TRBJ2-2; TRBD2 matches at 7 bases. This CDR3 contains 17 residues. J gave up 6 bases and V 5 bases, and 18 bases lay outside the gene matches. The germline V gene has CDR1 GTSNPN and CDR2 SVGIG (reference sequence). The CDR3 protein is CAWLGRATPLTSGELFF. The CDR3 nucleotides are TGTGCCTGGCTGGGGAGGGCGACTCCATTAACCTCCGGGGAGCTGTTTTTT.

The V and J genes are TRBV4-2 and TRBJ1-5; 7 bases fit TRBD1. Losses at the gene ends were 3 bases for V and 5 bases for J; bases not matched to a gene: 4. Looked up from germline, CDR1 is LGHNA and CDR2 is YNFKEQ. The CDR3 is 14 amino acids. The CDR3 is CASSHADRDQPQHF. CDR3 in DNA: TGTGCCAGCAGCCATGCTGACAGGGATCAGCCCCAGCATTTT.